This T cell receptor beta chain was sequenced during a study of T cells after yellow fever vaccination. Production of TCR cDNA was by 5'RACE template switching, which also added a universal primer site and UMIs. TCRdb itself ran the 5' RACE reads through MiXCR, one entry per CDR3 protein. Of almost 30,000 distinct CDR3 sequences listed, roughly 6.3% are singletons. Study observations and caveats: A secondary response was less intense yet reached its peak sooner, at day 5 versus 15.

There are many counts of this clonotype. This clonotype was sampled from a man aged 25-45 years who received the YFV17D yellow fever vaccine. The material sequenced was PBMCs, either bulk or a sorted T-cell subset (CD4+, CD8+, memory, or dextramer-sorted; not recorded which), taken on the day of the yellow fever booster vaccination.

The CDR3 region is CASSPGQIQETQYF. The CDR3 DNA follows: TGTGCCAGCTCACCGGGACAGATCCAAGAGACCCAGTACTTC. The gene calls are TRBV18 and TRBJ2-5, with TRBD1 identical over 7 bases. This CDR3 contains 14 residues. V was clipped by 3 bases and J by 1 base; unmatched bases: 2. CDR1 is KGHSH and CDR2 is LQKENI in the germline V gene.